Below are 2 T cell receptor beta chains sequenced from a single sample in a study of OX40 agonist ivuxolimab in advanced cancers. The receptor library was made with the immunoSEQ multiplex PCR assay. TCRdb re-hosts the immuneACCESS table, in-frame sequences only. Its copies lack some clones; in the studies checked, an unresolved V gene accounts for under half of them, and the cause for the rest is not known. The sample contains over 45,000 clones, about 89% of them found a single time. Roughly 28% of the sample lies in the top ten. The specimen comprised CD4+ or CD8+ T cells sorted from blood, sampled in a trial of the OX40 agonist ivuxolimab. Receptors were obtained from an adult with an advanced solid tumor such as melanoma, head and neck, liver or kidney cancer.

The J gene is TRBJ2-7, the V gene TRBV9, with 8 positions matching TRBD2. The V and J ends lost 0 bases and 6 bases, in that order; junction bases with no gene match: 8. The CDR3 is 15 amino acids. Germline CDR1 is SGDLS and CDR2 is YYNGEE. DNA for the CDR3: TGTGCCAGCAGCGTAGGGACGGGAGGGCCGGCCGAGCAGTACTTC. It yields the protein CASSVGTGGPAEQYF.

V gene TRBV5-4 combines with J gene TRBJ1-1, with D possibly matching TRBD1 (6 bases). Germline lookup yields CDR1 SGHNT and CDR2 YYREEE (reference sequence). The V end lost 4 bases, the J end lost 3 bases, and 10 bases lay between the germline ends. The CDR3 has 13 amino acids. The DNA for the CDR3 is TGTGCCAGCAGCCAGGACAGATACACTGAAGCTTTCTTT. Amino acid sequence: CASSQDRYTEAFF.